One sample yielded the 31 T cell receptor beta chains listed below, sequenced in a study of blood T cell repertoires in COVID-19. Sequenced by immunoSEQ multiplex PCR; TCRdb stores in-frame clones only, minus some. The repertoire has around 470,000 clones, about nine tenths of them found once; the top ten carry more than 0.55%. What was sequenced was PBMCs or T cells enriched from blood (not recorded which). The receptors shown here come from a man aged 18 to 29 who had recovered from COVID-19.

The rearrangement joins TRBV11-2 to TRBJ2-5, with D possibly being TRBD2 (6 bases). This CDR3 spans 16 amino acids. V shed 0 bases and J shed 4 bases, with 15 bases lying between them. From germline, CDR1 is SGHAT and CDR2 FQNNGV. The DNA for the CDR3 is TGTGCCAGCAGCTTAGAATTGTCGGGGGAGTTAGAGACCCAGTACTTC. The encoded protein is CASSLELSGELETQYF. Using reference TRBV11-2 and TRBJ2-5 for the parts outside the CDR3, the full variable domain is EAGVAQSPRYKIIEKRQSVAFWCNPISGHATLYWYQQILGQGPKLLIQFQNNGVVDDSQLPKDRFSAERLKGVDSTLKIQPAKLEDSAVYLCASSLELSGELETQYFGPGTRLLVL.

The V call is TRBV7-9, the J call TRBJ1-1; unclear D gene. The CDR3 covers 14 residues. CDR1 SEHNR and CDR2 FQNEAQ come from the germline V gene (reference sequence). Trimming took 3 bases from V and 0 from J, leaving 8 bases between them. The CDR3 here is CASSFSGMNTEAFF. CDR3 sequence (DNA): TGTGCCAGCAGCTTCTCCGGGATGAACACTGAAGCTTTCTTT.

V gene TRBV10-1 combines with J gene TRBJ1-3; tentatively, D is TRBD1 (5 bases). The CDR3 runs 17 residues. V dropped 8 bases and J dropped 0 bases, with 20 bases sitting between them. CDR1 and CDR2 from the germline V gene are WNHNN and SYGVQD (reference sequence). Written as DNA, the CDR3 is TGCGCCAGCTCCCCAAGATCAGGGAAAAGCTCTGGAAACACCATATATTTT. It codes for CASSPRSGKSSGNTIYF.

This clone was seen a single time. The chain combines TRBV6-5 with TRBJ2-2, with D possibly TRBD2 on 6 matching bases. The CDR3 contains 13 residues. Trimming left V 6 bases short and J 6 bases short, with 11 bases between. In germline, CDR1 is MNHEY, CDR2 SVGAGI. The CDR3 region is CASRSTSAGELFF. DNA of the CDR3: TGTGCCAGCAGGTCGACTAGTGCCGGGGAGCTGTTTTTT.

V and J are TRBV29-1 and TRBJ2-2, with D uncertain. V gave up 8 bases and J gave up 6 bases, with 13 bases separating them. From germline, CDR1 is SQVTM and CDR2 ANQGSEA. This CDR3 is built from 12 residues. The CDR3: CSLSESSGELFF. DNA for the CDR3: TGCAGCTTAAGCGAGAGCTCCGGGGAGCTGTTTTTT.

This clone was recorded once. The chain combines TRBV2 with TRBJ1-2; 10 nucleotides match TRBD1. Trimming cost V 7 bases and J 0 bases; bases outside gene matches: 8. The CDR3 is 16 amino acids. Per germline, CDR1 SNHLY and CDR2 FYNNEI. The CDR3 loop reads CASKGGQGYPNYGYTF. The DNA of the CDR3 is TGTGCCAGCAAAGGGGGACAGGGGTACCCTAACTATGGCTACACCTTC.

As DNA, the CDR3 is TGCGCCAGCAGCCAGGCTCTAGGTTTCCTCTATGGCTACACCTTC. It codes for CASSQALGFLYGYTF. V gene TRBV4-1 combines with J gene TRBJ1-2; unclear D gene. V lost 3 bases and J lost 4, with 15 bases in between. The CDR3 has 15 amino acids. Germline loops: CDR1 MGHRA, CDR2 YSYEKL.

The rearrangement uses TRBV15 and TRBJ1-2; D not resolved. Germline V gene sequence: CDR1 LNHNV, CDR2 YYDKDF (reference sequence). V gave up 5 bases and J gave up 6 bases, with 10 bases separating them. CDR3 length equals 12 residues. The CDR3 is CATSPRGNGYTF. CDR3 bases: TGTGCCACCAGCCCGAGAGGAAATGGCTACACCTTC.

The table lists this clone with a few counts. CDR3 sequence: CASSPTIYEQYF. The CDR3 DNA reads TGTGCCAGCTCACCAACAATATACGAGCAGTACTTC. The gene calls are TRBV18 and TRBJ2-7; D not certain. This CDR3 contains 12 residues. Looked up from germline, CDR1 is KGHSH and CDR2 is LQKENI. The germline V and J ends were trimmed by 2 bases and 4 bases, with 6 bases remaining between them.

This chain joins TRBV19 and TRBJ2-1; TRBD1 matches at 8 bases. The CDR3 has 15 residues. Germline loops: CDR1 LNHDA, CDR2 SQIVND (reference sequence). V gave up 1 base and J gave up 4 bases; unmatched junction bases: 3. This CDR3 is CASSIGTGPYNEQFF. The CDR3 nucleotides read TGTGCCAGTAGTATAGGGACAGGGCCTTACAATGAGCAGTTCTTC.

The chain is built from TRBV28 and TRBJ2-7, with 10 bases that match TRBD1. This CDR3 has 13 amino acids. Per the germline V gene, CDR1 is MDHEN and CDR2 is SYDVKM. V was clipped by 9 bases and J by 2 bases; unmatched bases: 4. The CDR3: CASMGQGPYEQYF. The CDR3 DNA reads TGTGCCAGTATGGGACAGGGGCCCTACGAGCAGTACTTC.

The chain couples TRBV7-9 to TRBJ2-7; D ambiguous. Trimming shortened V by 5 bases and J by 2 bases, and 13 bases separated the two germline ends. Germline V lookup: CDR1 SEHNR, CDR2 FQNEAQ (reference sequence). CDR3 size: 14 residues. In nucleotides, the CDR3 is TGTGCCAGCAGCCCTTTTGCGGAGACCTACGAGCAGTACTTC. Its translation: CASSPFAETYEQYF.

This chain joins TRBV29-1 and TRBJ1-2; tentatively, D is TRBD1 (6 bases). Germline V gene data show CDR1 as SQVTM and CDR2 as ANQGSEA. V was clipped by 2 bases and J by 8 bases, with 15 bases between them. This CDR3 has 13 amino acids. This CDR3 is CSVEPWAGVGYTF. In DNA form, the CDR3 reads TGCAGCGTTGAACCCTGGGCAGGGGTAGGCTACACCTTC.

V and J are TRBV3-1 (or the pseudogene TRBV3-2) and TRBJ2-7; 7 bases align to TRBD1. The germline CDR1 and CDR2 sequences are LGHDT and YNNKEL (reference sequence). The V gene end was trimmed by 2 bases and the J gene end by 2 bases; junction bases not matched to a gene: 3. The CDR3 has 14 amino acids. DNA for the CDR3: TGTGCCAGCAGCCAAAAAGGGGGCCCCTACGAGCAGTACTTC. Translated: CASSQKGGPYEQYF.

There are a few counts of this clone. The CDR3 bases are TGTGCCAGCAGCTTAGGGGACACTTACGAGCAGTACTTC. It translates to CASSLGDTYEQYF. The chain uses TRBV7-9 and TRBJ2-7; possible D gene TRBD1, 6 bases. V was pared by 1 base and J by 4 bases, with 8 bases between. This CDR3 region has 13 residues. The germline CDR1 and CDR2 sequences are SEHNR and FQNEAQ (reference sequence).

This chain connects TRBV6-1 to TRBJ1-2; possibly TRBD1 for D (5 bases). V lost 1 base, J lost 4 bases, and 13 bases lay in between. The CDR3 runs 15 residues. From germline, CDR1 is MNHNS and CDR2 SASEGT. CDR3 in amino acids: CASSEVATGVYGYTF. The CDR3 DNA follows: TGTGCCAGCAGTGAAGTCGCCACAGGAGTCTATGGCTACACCTTC.

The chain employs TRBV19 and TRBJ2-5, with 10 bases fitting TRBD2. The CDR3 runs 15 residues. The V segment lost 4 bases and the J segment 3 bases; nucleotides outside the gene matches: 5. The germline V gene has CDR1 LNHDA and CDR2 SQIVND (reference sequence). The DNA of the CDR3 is TGTGCCAGTAGTACTAGGACTAGCGGAAAAGAGACCCAGTACTTC. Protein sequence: CASSTRTSGKETQYF.

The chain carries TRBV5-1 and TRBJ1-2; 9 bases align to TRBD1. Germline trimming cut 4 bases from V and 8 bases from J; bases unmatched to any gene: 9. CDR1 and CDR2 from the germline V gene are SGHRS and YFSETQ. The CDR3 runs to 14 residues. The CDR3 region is CASSAQQGAQGYTF. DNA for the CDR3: TGCGCCAGCAGCGCACAACAGGGGGCCCAAGGCTACACCTTC.

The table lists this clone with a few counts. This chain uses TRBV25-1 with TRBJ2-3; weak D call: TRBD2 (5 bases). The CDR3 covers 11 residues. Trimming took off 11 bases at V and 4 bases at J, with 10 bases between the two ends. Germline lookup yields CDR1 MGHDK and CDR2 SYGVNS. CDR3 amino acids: CAAGSSDTQYF. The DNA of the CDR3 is TGTGCCGCGGGCTCATCAGATACGCAGTATTTT.

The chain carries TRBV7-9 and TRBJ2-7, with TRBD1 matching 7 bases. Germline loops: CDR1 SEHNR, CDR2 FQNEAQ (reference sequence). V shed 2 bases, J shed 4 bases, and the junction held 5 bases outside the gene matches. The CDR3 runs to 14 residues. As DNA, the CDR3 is TGTGCCAGCAGCTTATCGGGACAGTTTTACGAGCAGTACTTC. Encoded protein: CASSLSGQFYEQYF. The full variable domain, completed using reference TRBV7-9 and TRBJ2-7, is DTGVSQNPRHKITKRGQNVTFRCDPISEHNRLYWYRQTLGQGPEFLTYFQNEAQLEKSRLLSDRFSAERPKGSFSTLEIQRTEQGDSAMYLCASSLSGQFYEQYFGPGTRLTVT.

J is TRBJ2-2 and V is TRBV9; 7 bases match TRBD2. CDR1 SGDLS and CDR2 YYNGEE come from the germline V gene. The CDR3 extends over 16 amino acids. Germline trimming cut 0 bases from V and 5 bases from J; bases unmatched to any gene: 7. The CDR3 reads CASSVEGRAGTGELFF. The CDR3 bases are TGTGCCAGCAGCGTAGAGGGAAGAGCGGGGACCGGGGAGCTGTTTTTT.

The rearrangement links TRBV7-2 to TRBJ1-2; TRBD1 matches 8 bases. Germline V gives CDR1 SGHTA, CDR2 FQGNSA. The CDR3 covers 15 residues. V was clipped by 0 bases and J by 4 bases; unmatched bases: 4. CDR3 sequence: CASSLAGGTGYGYTF. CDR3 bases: TGTGCCAGCAGCTTAGCGGGTGGGACAGGCTATGGCTACACCTTC.

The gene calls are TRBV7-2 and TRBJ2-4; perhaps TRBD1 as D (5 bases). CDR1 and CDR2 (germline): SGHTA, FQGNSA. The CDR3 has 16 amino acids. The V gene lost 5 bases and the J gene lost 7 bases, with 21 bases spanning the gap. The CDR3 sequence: CASSDREAYYGNIQYF. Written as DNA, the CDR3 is TGTGCCAGCAGCGACAGAGAGGCCTATTATGGGAACATTCAGTACTTC.

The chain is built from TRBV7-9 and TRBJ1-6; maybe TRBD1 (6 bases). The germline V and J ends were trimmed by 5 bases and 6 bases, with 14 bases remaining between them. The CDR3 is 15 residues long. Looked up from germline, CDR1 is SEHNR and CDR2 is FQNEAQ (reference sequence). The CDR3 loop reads CASSPRGEGNSPLHF. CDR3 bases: TGTGCCAGCAGCCCGAGGGGGGAGGGTAATTCACCCCTCCACTTT.

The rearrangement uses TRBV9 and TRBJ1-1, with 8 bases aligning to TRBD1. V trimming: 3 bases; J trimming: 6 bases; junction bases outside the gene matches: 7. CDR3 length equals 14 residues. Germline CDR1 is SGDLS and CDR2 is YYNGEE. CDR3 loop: CASSASPGGSEAFF. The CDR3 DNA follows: TGTGCCAGCAGCGCGAGCCCAGGGGGCTCTGAAGCTTTCTTT.

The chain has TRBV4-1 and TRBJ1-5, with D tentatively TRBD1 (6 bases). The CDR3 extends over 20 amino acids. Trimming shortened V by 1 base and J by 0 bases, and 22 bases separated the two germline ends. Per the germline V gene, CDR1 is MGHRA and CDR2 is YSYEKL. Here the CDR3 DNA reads TGCGCCAGCAGCCAAGCAGGGGTAAGGGAGATTTTCGGTAGCAATCAGCCCCAGCATTTT. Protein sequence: CASSQAGVREIFGSNQPQHF.

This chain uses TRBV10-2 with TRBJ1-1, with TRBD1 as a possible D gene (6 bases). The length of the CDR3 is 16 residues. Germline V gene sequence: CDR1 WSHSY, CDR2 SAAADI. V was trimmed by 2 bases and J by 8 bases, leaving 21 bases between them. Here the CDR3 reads CASSEVGQRSLQEAFF. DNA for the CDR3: TGCGCCAGCAGTGAGGTTGGACAGAGGTCCTTACAAGAAGCTTTCTTT.

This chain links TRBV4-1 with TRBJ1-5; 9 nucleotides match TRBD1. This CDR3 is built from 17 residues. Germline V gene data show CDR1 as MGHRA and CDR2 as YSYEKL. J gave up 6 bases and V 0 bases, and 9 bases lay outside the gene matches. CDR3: CASSQDDRGFVGQPQHF. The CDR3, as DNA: TGCGCCAGCAGCCAAGATGACAGGGGGTTCGTTGGTCAGCCCCAGCATTTT.

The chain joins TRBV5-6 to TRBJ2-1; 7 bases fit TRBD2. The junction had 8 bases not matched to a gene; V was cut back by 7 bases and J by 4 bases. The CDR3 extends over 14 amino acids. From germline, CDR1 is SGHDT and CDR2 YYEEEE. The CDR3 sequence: CASRGSLAYNEQFF. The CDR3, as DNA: TGTGCCAGCCGCGGGAGTTTAGCGTACAATGAGCAGTTCTTC.

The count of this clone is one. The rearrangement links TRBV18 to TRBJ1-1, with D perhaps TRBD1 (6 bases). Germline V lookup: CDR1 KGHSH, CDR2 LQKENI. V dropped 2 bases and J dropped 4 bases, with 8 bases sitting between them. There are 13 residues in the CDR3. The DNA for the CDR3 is TGTGCCAGCTCACCAGCGGGGGCCACTGAAGCTTTCTTT. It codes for CASSPAGATEAFF.

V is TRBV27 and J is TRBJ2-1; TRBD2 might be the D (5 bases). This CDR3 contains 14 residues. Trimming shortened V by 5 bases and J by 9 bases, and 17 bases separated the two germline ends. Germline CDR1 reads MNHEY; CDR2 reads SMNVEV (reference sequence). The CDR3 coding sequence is TGTGCCAGCAGTCCCTACCTTCGAGAGGGTGAGCAGTTCTTC. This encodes CASSPYLREGEQFF.